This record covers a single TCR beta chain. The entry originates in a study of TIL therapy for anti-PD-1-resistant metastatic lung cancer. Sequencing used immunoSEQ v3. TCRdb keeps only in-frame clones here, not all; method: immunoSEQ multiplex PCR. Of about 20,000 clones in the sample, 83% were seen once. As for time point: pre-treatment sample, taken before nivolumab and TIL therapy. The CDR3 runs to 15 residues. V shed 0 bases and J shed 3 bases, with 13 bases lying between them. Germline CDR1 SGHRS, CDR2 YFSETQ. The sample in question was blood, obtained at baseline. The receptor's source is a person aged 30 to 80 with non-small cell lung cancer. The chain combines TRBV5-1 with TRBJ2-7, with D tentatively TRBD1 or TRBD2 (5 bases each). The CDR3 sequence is CASSLDGTEFYEQYF. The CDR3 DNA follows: TGCGCCAGCAGCTTGGATGGGACCGAATTCTACGAGCAGTACTTC.